This TCR beta chain was found in a study of cytomegalovirus exposure and HLA in healthy donors. Study conclusions and caveats: When presence/absence was analysed, sequencing depth was taken to be roughly uniform across donors. Differences between HLA loci emerged in a later analysis of TCR association rates, with DRB1 most and HLA-C fewest.

With 60 Vbeta and 13 Jbeta primers, the PCR was carried out. Per the study methods: Unique TCR beta chains totaled some 80 million in a later count, with around 11 million of them shared. Data came from immunoSEQ multiplex PCR; TCRdb stores just in-frame clones and leaves some out. V and J calls and clone size follow that table, whereas D and trimming were derived from the DNA. Of tens of thousands of clones listed, more than 70% are singletons. In regard to this clone: Its antigen is unknown.

Germline V CDR1 and CDR2: KGHSH, LQKENI. The CDR3 spans 13 residues. V lost 3 bases, J lost 4 bases, and 0 bases stayed unmatched. This receptor was identified in a woman aged 40 to 50 in good health and CMV-seropositive. The rearrangement joins TRBV18 to TRBJ1-2, with 9 bases that match TRBD1. The sequenced material came from PBMCs. CDR3 protein: CASSPGQGYGYTF. The CDR3 coding sequence is TGTGCCAGCTCACCGGGACAGGGCTATGGCTACACCTTC.